These 3 T cell receptor beta chains were all obtained from the same sample, sequenced in a study of CD8+CD57+ T cells in acquired aplastic anemia. Patients sequenced had flow cytometry evidence of CD8+CD57+ cell expansion. Profiles of TCR beta VDJ and CDR3 were generated from a genomic DNA template. Via MiXCR, TCRdb re-called the reads, giving one row per CDR3 protein. The sample shows about 180,000 distinct CDR3 sequences, more than 45% of them seen only once. Sequencing was done on a sample of sorted CD4+, CD8+, or CD8+CD57+ T cells (not recorded which) from PBMCs. These receptors came from a human donor with aplastic anemia.

This clonotype was found many times. The chain links TRBV5-1 to TRBJ2-5; the match to TRBD1 covers 10 bases. The V gene end was trimmed by 5 bases and the J gene end by 5 bases; junction bases not matched to a gene: 6. Per germline, CDR1 SGHRS and CDR2 YFSETQ. CDR3 length equals 14 residues. This CDR3 reads CASRPGTGVETQYF. DNA of the CDR3: TGCGCCAGCAGGCCGGGGACAGGGGTGGAGACCCAGTACTTC.

The rearrangement uses TRBV11-1 and TRBJ2-1; a possible D gene is TRBD2 (7 bases). Germline assignment: CDR1 SGHAT and CDR2 FQDESV (reference sequence). The CDR3 loop spans 16 amino acids. Between the trimmed V and J ends, which lost 5 bases and 5 bases, there was a span of 19 bases. CDR3 protein: CASSGGRGLGNNEQFF. CDR3 nucleotides: TGTGCCAGCAGCGGCGGGCGGGGGCTTGGAAACAATGAGCAGTTCTTC.

The rearrangement links TRBV7-9 to TRBJ2-5; D might be TRBD2 (6 bases). Germline V gives CDR1 SEHNR, CDR2 FQNEAQ (reference sequence). This CDR3 has 13 amino acids. Trimming took off 10 bases at V and 4 bases at J, with 16 bases between the two ends. DNA for the CDR3: TGTGCCACCCCGATTCTGGGAGGAGAGACCCAGTACTTC. It yields the protein CATPILGGETQYF.